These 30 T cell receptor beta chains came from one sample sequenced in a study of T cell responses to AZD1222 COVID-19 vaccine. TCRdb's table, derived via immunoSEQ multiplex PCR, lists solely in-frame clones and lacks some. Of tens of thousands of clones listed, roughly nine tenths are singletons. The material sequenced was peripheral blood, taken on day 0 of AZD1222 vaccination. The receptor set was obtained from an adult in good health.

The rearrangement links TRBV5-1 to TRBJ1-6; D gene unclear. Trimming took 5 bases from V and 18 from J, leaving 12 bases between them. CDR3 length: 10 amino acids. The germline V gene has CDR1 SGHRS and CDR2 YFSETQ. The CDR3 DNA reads TGCGCCAGCAGTACTCCGGGATACCACTTT. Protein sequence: CASSTPGYHF.

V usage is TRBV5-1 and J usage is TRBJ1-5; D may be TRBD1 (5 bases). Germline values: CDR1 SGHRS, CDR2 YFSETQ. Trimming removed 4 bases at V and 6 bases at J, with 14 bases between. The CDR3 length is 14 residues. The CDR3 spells CASSTTGGRQPQHF. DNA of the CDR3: TGCGCCAGCAGCACAACAGGAGGGCGTCAGCCCCAGCATTTT.

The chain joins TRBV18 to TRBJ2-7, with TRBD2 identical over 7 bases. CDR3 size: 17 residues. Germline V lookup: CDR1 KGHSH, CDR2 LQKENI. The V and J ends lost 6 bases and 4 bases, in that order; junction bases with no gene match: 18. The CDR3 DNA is TGTGCCAGCTCGGATAGATCCATGCGGGGGAGCGGGTACGAGCAGTACTTC. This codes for CASSDRSMRGSGYEQYF.

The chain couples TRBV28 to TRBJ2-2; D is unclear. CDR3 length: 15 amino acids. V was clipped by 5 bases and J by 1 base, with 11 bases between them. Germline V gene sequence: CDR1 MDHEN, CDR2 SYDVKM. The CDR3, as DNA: TGTGCCAGCAGTCCGTCCGCAGGGAACACCGGGGAGCTGTTTTTT. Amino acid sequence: CASSPSAGNTGELFF.

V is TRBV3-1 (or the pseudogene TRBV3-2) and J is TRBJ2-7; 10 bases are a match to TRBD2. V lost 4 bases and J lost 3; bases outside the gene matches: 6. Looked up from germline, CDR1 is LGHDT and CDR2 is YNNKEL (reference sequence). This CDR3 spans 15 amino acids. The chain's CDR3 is CASSPTSGANYEQYF. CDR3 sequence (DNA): TGTGCCAGCAGCCCTACTAGCGGGGCAAACTACGAGCAGTACTTC.

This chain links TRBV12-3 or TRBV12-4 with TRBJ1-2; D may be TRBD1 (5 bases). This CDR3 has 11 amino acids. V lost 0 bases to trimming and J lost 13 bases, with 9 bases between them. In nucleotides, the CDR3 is TGTGCCAGCAGTTTAGCCAGGGTACCCACCTTC. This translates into CASSLARVPTF.

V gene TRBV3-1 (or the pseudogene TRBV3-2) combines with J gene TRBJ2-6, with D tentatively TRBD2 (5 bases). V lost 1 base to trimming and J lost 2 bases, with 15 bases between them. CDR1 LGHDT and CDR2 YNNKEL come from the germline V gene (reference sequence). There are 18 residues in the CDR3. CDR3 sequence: CASSQVIGRGTGANVLTF. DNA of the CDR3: TGTGCCAGCAGCCAAGTCATTGGTCGGGGTACTGGGGCCAACGTCCTGACTTTC.

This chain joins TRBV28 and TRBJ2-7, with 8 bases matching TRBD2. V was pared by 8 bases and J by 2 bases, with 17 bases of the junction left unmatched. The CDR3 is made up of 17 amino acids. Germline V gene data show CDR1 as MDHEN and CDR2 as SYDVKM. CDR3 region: CASWGGSGRGSTYEQYF. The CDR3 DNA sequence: TGTGCCAGCTGGGGAGGGAGCGGGAGAGGGTCCACCTACGAGCAGTACTTC. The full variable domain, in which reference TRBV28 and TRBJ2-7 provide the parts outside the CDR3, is DVKVTQSSRYLVKRTGEKVFLECVQDMDHENMFWYRQDPGLGLRLIYFSYDVKMKEKGDIPEGYSVSREKKERFSLILESASTNQTSMYLCASWGGSGRGSTYEQYFGPGTRLTVT.

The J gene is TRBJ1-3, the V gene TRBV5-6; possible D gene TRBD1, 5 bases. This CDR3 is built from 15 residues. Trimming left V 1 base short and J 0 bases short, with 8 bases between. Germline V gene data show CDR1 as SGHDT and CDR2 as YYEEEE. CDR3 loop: CASSLPGISGNTIYF. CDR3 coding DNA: TGTGCCAGCAGCTTGCCAGGGATCTCTGGAAACACCATATATTTT.

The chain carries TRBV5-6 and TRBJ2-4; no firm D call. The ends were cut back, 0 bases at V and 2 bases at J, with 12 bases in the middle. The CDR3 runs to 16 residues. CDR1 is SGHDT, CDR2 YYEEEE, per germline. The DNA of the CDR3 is TGTGCCAGCAGCTTGGACGGACCGAGTACCAAAAACATTCAGTACTTC. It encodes CASSLDGPSTKNIQYF.

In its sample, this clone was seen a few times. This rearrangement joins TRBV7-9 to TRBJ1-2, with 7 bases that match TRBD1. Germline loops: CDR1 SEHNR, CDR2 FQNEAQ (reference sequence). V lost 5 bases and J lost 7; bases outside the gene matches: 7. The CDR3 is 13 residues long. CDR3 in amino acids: CASSPTGPVGYTF. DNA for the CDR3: TGTGCCAGCAGCCCGACAGGGCCGGTTGGCTACACCTTC.

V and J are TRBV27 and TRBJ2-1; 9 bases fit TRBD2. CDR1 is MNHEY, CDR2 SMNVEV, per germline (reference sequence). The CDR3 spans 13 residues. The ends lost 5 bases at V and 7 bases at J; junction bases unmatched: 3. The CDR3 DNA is TGTGCCAGCAGTCCAACTAGCGGGAATGAGCAGTTCTTC. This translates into CASSPTSGNEQFF.

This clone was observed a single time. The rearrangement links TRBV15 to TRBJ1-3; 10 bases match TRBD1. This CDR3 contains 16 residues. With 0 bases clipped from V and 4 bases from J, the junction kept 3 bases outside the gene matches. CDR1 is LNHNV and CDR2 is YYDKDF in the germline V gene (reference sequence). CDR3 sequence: CATSRDRTGGGNTIYF. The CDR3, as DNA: TGTGCCACCAGCAGAGATCGGACAGGGGGAGGAAACACCATATATTTT.

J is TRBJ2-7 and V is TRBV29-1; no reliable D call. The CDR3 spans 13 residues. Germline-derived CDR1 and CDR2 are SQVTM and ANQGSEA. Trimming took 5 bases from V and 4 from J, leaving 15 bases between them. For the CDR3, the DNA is TGCAGCGTTAGCTCGGTACACCAATACGAGCAGTACTTC. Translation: CSVSSVHQYEQYF.

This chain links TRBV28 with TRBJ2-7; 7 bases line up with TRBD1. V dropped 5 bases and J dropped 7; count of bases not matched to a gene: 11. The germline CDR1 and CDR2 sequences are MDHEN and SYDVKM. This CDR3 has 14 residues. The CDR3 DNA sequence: TGTGCCAGCAGTCCCCCCAGACAGGGAAGGGAGCAGTACTTC. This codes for CASSPPRQGREQYF.

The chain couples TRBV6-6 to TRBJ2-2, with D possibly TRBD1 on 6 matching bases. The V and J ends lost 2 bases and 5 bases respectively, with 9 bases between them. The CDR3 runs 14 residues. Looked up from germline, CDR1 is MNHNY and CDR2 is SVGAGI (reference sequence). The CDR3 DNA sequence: TGTGCCAGCAGTTACCCGACAGGAACCGGGGAGCTGTTTTTT. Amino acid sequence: CASSYPTGTGELFF.

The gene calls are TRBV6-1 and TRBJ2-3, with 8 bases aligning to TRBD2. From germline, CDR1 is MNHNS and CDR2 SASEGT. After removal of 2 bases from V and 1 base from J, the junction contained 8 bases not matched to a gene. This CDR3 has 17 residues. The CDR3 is CASSERFGRAGTDTQYF. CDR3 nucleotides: TGTGCCAGCAGTGAAAGATTCGGGAGGGCCGGCACAGATACGCAGTATTTT.

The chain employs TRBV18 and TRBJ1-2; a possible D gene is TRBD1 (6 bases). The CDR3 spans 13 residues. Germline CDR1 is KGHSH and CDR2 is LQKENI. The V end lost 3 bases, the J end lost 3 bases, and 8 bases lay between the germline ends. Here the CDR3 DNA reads TGTGCCAGCTCACCTAGACAGGACTATGGCTACACCTTC. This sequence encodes CASSPRQDYGYTF.

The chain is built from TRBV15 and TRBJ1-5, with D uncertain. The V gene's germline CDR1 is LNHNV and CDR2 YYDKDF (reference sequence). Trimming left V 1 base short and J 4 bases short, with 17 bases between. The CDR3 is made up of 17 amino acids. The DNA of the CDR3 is TGTGCCACCAGCAGAGCATTTTCGTCGGGGAGAAATCAGCCCCAGCATTTT. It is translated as CATSRAFSSGRNQPQHF. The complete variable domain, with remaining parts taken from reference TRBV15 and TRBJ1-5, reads DAMVIQNPRYQVTQFGKPVTLSCSQTLNHNVMYWYQQKSSQAPKLLFHYYDKDFNNEADTPDNFQSRRPNTSFCFLDIRSPGLGDTAMYLCATSRAFSSGRNQPQHFGDGTRLSIL.

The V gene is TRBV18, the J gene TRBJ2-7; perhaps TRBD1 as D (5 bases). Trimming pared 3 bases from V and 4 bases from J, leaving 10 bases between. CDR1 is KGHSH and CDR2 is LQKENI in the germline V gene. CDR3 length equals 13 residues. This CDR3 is CASSPSRAYEQYF. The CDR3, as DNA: TGTGCCAGCTCACCCAGCAGGGCGTACGAGCAGTACTTC. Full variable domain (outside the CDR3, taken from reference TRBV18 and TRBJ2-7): NAGVMQNPRHLVRRRGQEARLRCSPMKGHSHVYWYRQLPEEGLKFMVYLQKENIIDESGMPKERFSAEFPKEGPSILRIQQVVRGDSAAYFCASSPSRAYEQYFGPGTRLTVT.

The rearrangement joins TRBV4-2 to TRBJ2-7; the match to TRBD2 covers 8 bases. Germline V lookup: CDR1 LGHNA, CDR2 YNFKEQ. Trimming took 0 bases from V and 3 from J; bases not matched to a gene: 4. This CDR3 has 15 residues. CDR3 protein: CASSQEVAGNYEQYF. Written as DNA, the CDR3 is TGTGCCAGCAGCCAAGAGGTAGCGGGAAACTACGAGCAGTACTTC.

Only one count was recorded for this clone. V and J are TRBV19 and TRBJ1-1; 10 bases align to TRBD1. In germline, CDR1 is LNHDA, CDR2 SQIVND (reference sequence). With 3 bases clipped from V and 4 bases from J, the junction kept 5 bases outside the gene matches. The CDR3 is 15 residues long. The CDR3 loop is CASSIRRTGGTEAFF. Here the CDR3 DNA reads TGTGCCAGTAGTATCAGAAGGACAGGGGGCACTGAAGCTTTCTTT.

In DNA form, the CDR3 reads TGTGCCAGCAGTACAGGGGGTCCTCCCCTCTATGGCTACACCTTC. It codes for CASSTGGPPLYGYTF. The chain couples TRBV27 to TRBJ1-2, with TRBD1 matching 8 bases. The CDR3 contains 15 residues. CDR1 is MNHEY, CDR2 SMNVEV, per germline (reference sequence). The V gene end was trimmed by 5 bases and the J gene end by 4 bases; junction bases not matched to a gene: 9.

This chain's CDR3 is CASSPLGGELFF. CDR3 nucleotide sequence: TGTGCCAGCAGTCCACTCGGTGGGGAGCTGTTTTTT. The V call is TRBV7-3, the J call TRBJ2-2; no firm D call. The V end was cut by 6 bases, the J end by 8 bases, with 10 bases between. CDR3 length: 12 amino acids. Germline CDR1 reads SGHTA; CDR2 reads FQGTGA.

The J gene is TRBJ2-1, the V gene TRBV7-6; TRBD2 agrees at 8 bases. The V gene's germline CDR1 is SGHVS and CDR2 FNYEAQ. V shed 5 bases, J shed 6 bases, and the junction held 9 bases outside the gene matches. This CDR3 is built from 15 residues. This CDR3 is CASSPRLALTNEQFF. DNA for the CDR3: TGTGCCAGCAGCCCACGACTAGCGCTCACCAATGAGCAGTTCTTC.

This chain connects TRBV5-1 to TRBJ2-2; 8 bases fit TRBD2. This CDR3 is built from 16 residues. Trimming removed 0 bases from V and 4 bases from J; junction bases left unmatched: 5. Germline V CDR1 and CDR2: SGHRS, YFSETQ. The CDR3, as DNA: TGCGCCAGCAGCTTGGCAAGCGGGGGAACCACCGGGGAGCTGTTTTTT. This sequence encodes CASSLASGGTTGELFF.

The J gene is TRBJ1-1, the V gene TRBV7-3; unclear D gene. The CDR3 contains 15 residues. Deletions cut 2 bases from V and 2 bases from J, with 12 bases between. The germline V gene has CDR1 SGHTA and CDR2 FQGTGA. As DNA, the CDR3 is TGTGCCAGCAGCTTACTGCAAATCGGTAACACTGAAGCTTTCTTT. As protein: CASSLLQIGNTEAFF.

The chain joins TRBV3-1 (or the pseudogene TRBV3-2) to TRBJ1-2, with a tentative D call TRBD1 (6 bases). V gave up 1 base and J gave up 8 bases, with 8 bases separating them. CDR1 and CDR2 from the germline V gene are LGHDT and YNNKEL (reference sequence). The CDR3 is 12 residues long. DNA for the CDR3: TGTGCCAGCAGCCAAGGGGACACGGGCTACACCTTC. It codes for CASSQGDTGYTF.

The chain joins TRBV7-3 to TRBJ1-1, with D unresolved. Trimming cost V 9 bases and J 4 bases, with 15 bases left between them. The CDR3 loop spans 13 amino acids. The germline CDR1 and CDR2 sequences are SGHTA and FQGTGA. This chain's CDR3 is CASQAVDSTEAFF. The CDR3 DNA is TGTGCCAGTCAGGCGGTCGATAGCACTGAAGCTTTCTTT.

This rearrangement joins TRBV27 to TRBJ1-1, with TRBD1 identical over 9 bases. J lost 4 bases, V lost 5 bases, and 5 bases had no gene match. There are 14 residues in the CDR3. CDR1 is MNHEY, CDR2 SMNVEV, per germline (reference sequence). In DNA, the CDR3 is TGTGCCAGCAGTCGAGGGACAGGGACCACTGAAGCTTTCTTT. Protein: CASSRGTGTTEAFF.